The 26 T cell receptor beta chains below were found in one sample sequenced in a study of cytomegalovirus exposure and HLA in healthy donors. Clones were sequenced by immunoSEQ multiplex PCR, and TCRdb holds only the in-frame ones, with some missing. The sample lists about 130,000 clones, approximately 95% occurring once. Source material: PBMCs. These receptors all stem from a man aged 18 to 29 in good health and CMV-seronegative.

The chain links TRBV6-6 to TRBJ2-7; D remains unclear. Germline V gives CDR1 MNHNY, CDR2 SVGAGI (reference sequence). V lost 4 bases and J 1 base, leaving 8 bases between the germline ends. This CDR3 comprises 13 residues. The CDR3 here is CASSSTPSYEQYF. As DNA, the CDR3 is TGTGCCAGCAGTTCGACTCCTTCCTACGAGCAGTACTTC.

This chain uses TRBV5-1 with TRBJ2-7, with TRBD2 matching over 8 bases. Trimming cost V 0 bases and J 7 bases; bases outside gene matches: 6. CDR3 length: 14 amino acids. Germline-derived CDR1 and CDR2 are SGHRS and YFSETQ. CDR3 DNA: TGCGCCAGCAGCTTGGACGGGACTAGGGTGGAGCAGTACTTC. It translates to CASSLDGTRVEQYF.

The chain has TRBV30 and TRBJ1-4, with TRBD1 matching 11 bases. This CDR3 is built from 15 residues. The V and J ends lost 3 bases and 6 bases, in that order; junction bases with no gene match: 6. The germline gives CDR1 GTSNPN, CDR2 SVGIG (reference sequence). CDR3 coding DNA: TGTGCCTGGAGCATTGGGACAGGGGGAGATGAAAAACTGTTTTTT. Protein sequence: CAWSIGTGGDEKLFF.

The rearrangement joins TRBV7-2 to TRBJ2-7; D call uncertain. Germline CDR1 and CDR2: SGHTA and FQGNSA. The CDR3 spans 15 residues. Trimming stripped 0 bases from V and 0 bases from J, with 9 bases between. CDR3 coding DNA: TGTGCCAGCAGCTTAGCGAACAGCAACTCCTACGAGCAGTACTTC. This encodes CASSLANSNSYEQYF.

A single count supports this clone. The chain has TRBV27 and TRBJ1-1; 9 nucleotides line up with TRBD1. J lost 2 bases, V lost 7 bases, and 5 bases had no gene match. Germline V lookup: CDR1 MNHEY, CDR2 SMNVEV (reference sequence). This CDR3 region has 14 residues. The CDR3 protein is CASKDRGINTEAFF. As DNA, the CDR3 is TGTGCCAGCAAGGACAGGGGCATCAACACTGAAGCTTTCTTT.

CDR3 sequence: CASRPRYSGSYNEQFF. CDR3 bases: TGTGCCAGCAGGCCTCGTTACTCGGGGTCCTACAATGAGCAGTTCTTC. The J gene is TRBJ2-1, the V gene TRBV5-6, with D possibly matching TRBD2 (5 bases). Germline V gene data show CDR1 as SGHDT and CDR2 as YYEEEE. V was clipped by 5 bases and J by 1 base, with 16 bases between them. The CDR3 has 16 residues.

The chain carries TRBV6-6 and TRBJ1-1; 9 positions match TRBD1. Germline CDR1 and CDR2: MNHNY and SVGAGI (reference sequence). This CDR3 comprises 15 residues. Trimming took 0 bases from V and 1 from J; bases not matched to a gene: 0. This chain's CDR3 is CASSYSGQGNTEAFF. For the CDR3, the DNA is TGTGCCAGCAGTTACTCGGGACAGGGGAACACTGAAGCTTTCTTT.

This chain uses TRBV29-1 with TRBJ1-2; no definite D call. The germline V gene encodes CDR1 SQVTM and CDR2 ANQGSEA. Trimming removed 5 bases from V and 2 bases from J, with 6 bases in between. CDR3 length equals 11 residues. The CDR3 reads CSVSANYGYTF. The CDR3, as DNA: TGCAGCGTTAGTGCGAACTATGGCTACACCTTC.

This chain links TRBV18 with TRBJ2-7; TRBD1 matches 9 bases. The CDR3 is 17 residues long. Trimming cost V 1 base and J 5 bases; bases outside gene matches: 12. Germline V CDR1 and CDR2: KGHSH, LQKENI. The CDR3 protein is CASSPRGPRTGENEQYF. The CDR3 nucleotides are TGTGCCAGCTCACCACGAGGACCAAGGACAGGGGAGAACGAGCAGTACTTC.

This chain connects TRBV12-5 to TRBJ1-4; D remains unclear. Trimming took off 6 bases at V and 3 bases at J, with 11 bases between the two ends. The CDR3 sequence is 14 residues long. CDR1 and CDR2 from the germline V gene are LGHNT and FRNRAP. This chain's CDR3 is CASGQPESNEKLFF. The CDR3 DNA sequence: TGTGCTAGTGGACAGCCAGAGTCTAATGAAAAACTGTTTTTT. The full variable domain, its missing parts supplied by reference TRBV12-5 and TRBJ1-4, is DARVTQTPRHKVTEMGQEVTMRCQPILGHNTVFWYRQTMMQGLELLAYFRNRAPLDDSGMPKDRFSAEMPDATLATLKIQPSEPRDSAVYFCASGQPESNEKLFFGSGTQLSVL.

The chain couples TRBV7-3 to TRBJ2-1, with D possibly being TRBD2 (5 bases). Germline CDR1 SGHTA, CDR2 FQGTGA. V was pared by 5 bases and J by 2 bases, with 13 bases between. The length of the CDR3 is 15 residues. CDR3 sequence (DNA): TGTGCCAGCAGCCCCCGGGCGGGTGCCTACAATGAGCAGTTCTTC. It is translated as CASSPRAGAYNEQFF.

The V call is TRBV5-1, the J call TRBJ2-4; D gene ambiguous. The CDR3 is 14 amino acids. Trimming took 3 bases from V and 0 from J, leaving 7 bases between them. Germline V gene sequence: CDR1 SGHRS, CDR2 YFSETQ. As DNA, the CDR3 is TGCGCCAGCAGCTCCCCCCTAGCCAAAAACATTCAGTACTTC. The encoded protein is CASSSPLAKNIQYF. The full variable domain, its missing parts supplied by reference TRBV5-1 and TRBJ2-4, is KAGVTQTPRYLIKTRGQQVTLSCSPISGHRSVSWYQQTPGQGLQFLFEYFSETQRNKGNFPGRFSGRQFSNSRSEMNVSTLELGDSALYLCASSSPLAKNIQYFGAGTRLSVL.

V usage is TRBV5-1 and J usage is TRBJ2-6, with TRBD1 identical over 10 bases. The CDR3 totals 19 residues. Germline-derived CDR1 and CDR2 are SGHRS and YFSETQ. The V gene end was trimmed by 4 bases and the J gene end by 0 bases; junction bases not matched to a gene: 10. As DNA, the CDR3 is TGCGCCAGCAGCAAGAATCGACAGGGGGCAAGCTCTGGGGCCAACGTCCTGACTTTC. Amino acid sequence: CASSKNRQGASSGANVLTF.

Here the CDR3 reads CASSLSREPQHF. As DNA, the CDR3 is TGTGCCAGCAGTTTATCGAGGGAGCCCCAGCATTTT. The chain joins TRBV28 to TRBJ1-5; no firm D call. The CDR3 is 12 amino acids. V lost 1 base, J lost 8 bases, and 6 bases lay in between. The V gene's germline CDR1 is MDHEN and CDR2 SYDVKM.

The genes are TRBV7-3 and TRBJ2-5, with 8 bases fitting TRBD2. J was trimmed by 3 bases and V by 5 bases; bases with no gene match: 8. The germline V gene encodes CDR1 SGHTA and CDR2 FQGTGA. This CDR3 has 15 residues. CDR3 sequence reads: CASSGQGLVEETQYF. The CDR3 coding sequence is TGTGCCAGCAGCGGTCAGGGACTAGTGGAAGAGACCCAGTACTTC.

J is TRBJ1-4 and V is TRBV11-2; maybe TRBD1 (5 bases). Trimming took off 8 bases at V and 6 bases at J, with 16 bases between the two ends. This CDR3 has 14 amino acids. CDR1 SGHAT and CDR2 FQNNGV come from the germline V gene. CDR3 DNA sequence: TGTGCCAGCTCTAGGGTTTGGGGGGATGAAAAACTGTTTTTT. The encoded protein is CASSRVWGDEKLFF.

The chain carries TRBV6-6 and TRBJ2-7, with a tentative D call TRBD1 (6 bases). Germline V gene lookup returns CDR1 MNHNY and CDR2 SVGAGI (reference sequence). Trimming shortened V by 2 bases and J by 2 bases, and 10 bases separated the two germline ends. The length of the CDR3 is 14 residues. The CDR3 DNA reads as TGTGCCAGCAGTTACCCCGACAGGCCCTACGAGCAGTACTTC. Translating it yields CASSYPDRPYEQYF.

CDR3 DNA: TGTGCCAGCAGTTCCCCCCCAGAGAGGTCGGAGCAGTACTTC. Amino acid sequence: CASSSPPERSEQYF. This rearrangement joins TRBV28 to TRBJ2-7, with no clear D. Per germline, CDR1 MDHEN and CDR2 SYDVKM. The CDR3 extends over 14 amino acids. The V and J ends lost 4 bases and 7 bases respectively, with 17 bases between them. The entire variable domain, with the rest obtained from reference TRBV28 and TRBJ2-7, is as follows: DVKVTQSSRYLVKRTGEKVFLECVQDMDHENMFWYRQDPGLGLRLIYFSYDVKMKEKGDIPEGYSVSREKKERFSLILESASTNQTSMYLCASSSPPERSEQYFGPGTRLTVT.

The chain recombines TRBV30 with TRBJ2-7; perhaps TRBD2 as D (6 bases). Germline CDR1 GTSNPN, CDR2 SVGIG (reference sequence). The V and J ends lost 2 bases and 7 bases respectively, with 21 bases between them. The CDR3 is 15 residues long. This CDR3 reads CAWSPPPVGGREQYF. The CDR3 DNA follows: TGTGCCTGGAGTCCTCCCCCGGTGGGAGGACGGGAGCAGTACTTC.

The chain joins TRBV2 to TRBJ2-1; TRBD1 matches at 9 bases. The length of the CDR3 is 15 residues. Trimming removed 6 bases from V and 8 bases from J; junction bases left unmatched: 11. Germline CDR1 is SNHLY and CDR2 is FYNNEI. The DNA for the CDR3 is TGTGCCAGCAGGATCCGGGACAGGGCTCCGGATGAGCAGTTCTTC. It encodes CASRIRDRAPDEQFF.

The CDR3: CASMGSIAGVNGELFF. The CDR3 DNA reads TGTGCCAGCATGGGATCTATAGCGGGAGTTAACGGGGAGCTGTTTTTT. J is TRBJ2-2 and V is TRBV7-8, with 9 positions matching TRBD2. The CDR3 is made up of 16 amino acids. The J segment lost 7 bases and the V segment lost 7 bases, leaving 13 bases of the junction unmatched. From germline, CDR1 is SGHVS and CDR2 FQNEAQ.

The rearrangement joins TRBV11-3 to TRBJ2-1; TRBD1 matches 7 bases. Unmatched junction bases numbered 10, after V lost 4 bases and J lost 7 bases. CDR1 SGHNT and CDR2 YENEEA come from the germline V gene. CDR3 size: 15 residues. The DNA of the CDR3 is TGTGCCAGCAGCTCGGGACAGAACATAGGGAATGAGCAGTTCTTC. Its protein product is CASSSGQNIGNEQFF. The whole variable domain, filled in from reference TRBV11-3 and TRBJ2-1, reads EAGVVQSPRYKIIEKKQPVAFWCNPISGHNTLYWYLQNLGQGPELLIRYENEEAVDDSQLPKDRFSAERLKGVDSTLKIQPAELGDSAVYLCASSSGQNIGNEQFFGPGTRLTVL.

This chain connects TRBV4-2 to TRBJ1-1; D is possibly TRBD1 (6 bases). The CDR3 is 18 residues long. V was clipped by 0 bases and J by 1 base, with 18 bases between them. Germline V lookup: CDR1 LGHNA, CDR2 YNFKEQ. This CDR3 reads CASSQERWTATKNTEAFF. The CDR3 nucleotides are TGTGCCAGCAGCCAAGAACGGTGGACAGCTACCAAGAACACTGAAGCTTTCTTT.

The CDR3 DNA sequence: TGTGCCAGCTCACCCGCGACTAGCAGCAACCCCTACGAGCAGTACTTC. This codes for CASSPATSSNPYEQYF. The rearrangement links TRBV18 to TRBJ2-7; 7 bases are a match to TRBD2. CDR3 length: 16 amino acids. Trimming removed 3 bases from V and 2 bases from J; junction bases left unmatched: 10. Per germline, CDR1 KGHSH and CDR2 LQKENI.

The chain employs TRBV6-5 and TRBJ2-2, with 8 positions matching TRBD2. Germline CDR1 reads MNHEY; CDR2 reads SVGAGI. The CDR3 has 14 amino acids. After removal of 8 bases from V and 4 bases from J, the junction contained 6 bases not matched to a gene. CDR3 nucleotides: TGTGCCAGCGGGGTCGGGAGGGTCACCGGGGAGCTGTTTTTT. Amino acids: CASGVGRVTGELFF.

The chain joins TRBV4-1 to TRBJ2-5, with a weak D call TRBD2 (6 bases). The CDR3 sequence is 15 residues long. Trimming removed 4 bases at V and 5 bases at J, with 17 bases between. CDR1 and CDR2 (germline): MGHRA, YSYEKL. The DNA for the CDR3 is TGCGCCAGCAGCCCACTCGGGACTGGGTCGGAGACCCAGTACTTC. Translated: CASSPLGTGSETQYF.